These 18 T cell receptor beta chains were sequenced from one sample in a study of CXCR3-negative and CXCR3-positive naive CD8 T cells. Findings and caveats of the study: TRB CDR3s were more hydrophobic in CXCR3-positive than in CXCR3-negative naive cells.

Their cognate antigens are unknown. TRB cDNA libraries were made by UMI-labeled 5' RACE. TCRdb re-called the 5' RACE reads, yielding one record per CDR3 amino acid sequence without DNA. The sample includes roughly 63,000 distinct CDR3 sequences. Sequencing used naive CXCR3+ CD8+ T cells from blood. The subset was: CD45RO-CCR7+CD27+CD95- naive CD8+ T cells expressing CXCR3 (TNR3+). These receptor sequences come from a human donor in good health. Some clones in this sample may be carry-over from other donors' samples.

This chain links TRBV7-2 with TRBJ2-7; TCRdb indicates TRBD1, and absent DNA this call remains unverified. Germline V gene data show CDR1 as SGHTA and CDR2 as FQGNSA. This CDR3 has 13 residues. Here the CDR3 reads CASSTGQGYEQYF.

The chain employs TRBV2 and TRBJ2-7; TCRdb names TRBD2, which stays unverified in the absence of DNA. CDR3 size: 11 residues. CDR1 and CDR2 (germline): SNHLY, FYNNEI. CDR3 residues: CASRGLDEQYF.

This sequence joins TRBV5-5 and TRBJ1-2; TCRdb picks TRBD1, but there is no DNA to check that call. CDR1 and CDR2 (germline): SGHKS, YYEKEE (reference sequence). CDR3 size: 14 residues. CDR3 residues: CASSFDGGDYGYTF.

V is TRBV6-6 and J is TRBJ2-5; TCRdb indicates TRBD1, and absent DNA this call remains unverified. CDR1 is MNHNY and CDR2 is SVGAGI in the germline V gene (reference sequence). This CDR3 contains 15 residues. CDR3 residues: CASSYPPDTQETQYF.

The V and J genes are TRBV7-2 and TRBJ2-2; TCRdb's D call, TRBD1, is unchecked because there is no DNA. CDR1 is SGHTA, CDR2 FQGNSA, per germline. The CDR3 contains 15 residues. CDR3 in amino acids: CASSLEGGPGVELFF.

V and J are TRBV13 and TRBJ2-7; TCRdb names TRBD1, which stays unverified in the absence of DNA. CDR1 is PRHDT and CDR2 is FYEKMQ in the germline V gene (reference sequence). This CDR3 contains 14 residues. CDR3 residues: CASSHRDRTYEQYF.

The chain combines TRBV5-1 with TRBJ2-1. This CDR3 comprises 12 residues. The germline V gene has CDR1 SGHRS and CDR2 YFSETQ. CDR3 loop: CASSYETNEQFF.

The chain recombines TRBV6-4 with TRBJ2-1. Germline assignment: CDR1 MRHNA and CDR2 SNTAGT. The CDR3 has 15 residues. The CDR3 spells CASSDSQDGYNEQFF.

This rearrangement joins TRBV5-1 to TRBJ1-1; TCRdb's D call, TRBD1, is unchecked because there is no DNA. This CDR3 comprises 15 residues. CDR1 and CDR2 from the germline V gene are SGHRS and YFSETQ. The chain's CDR3 is CASSLAAGGNTEAFF.

The rearrangement links TRBV7-9 to TRBJ2-7; absent DNA, TCRdb's TRBD1 call cannot be checked. The V gene's germline CDR1 is SEHNR and CDR2 FQNEAQ (reference sequence). The CDR3 totals 16 residues. The CDR3 sequence: CASSLGWTALGGEQYF.

The V call is TRBV7-9, the J call TRBJ2-5; the D call of TRBD1 rests on TCRdb alone, since no DNA is present to check it. Germline V CDR1 and CDR2: SEHNR, FQNEAQ (reference sequence). The CDR3 is 14 residues long. This CDR3 reads CASSPISKGETQYF.

V and J are TRBV29-1 and TRBJ1-1; TCRdb names TRBD1, which stays unverified in the absence of DNA. Germline V gene lookup returns CDR1 SQVTM and CDR2 ANQGSEA. This CDR3 has 13 amino acids. The CDR3 reads CSVEQGGHTEAFF. The whole variable domain, remainder taken from reference TRBV29-1 and TRBJ1-1, is SAVISQKPSRDICQRGTSLTIQCQVDSQVTMMFWYRQQPGQSLTLIATANQGSEATYESGFVIDKFPISRPNLTFSTLTVSNMSPEDSSIYLCSVEQGGHTEAFFGQGTRLTVV.

The chain couples TRBV28 to TRBJ2-1; the D call of TRBD2 rests on TCRdb alone, since no DNA is present to check it. CDR1 and CDR2 from the germline V gene are MDHEN and SYDVKM. The CDR3 extends over 15 amino acids. The CDR3 is CASSFLAGSYNEQFF.

The rearrangement joins TRBV4-3 to TRBJ2-1. The CDR3 totals 15 residues. The germline gives CDR1 LGHNA, CDR2 YSLEER. CDR3 amino acids: CASSQDRLPSNEQFF.

The V call is TRBV10-3, the J call TRBJ2-7; TCRdb designates TRBD2, a call that cannot be tested without DNA. Looked up from germline, CDR1 is ENHRY and CDR2 is SYGVKD. The CDR3 runs to 13 residues. CDR3 loop: CAISPSPTYEQYF.

The chain uses TRBV7-9 and TRBJ2-1; TCRdb selects TRBD1, and the lack of DNA leaves this call unchecked. CDR3 length: 13 amino acids. Germline values: CDR1 SEHNR, CDR2 FQNEAQ (reference sequence). This chain's CDR3 is CASSPGVPGEQFF.

The chain recombines TRBV6-2 or TRBV6-3 with TRBJ1-1. The germline V gene has CDR1 MNHEY and CDR2 SVGEGT. The CDR3 is 13 amino acids. The CDR3 is CASSDRWNTEAFF.

V usage is TRBV9 and J usage is TRBJ2-1; the TCRdb call, TRBD2, lacks DNA for checking. CDR3 size: 16 residues. Germline V gene lookup returns CDR1 SGDLS and CDR2 YYNGEE. The CDR3 here is CASSPPAGASYNEQFF.